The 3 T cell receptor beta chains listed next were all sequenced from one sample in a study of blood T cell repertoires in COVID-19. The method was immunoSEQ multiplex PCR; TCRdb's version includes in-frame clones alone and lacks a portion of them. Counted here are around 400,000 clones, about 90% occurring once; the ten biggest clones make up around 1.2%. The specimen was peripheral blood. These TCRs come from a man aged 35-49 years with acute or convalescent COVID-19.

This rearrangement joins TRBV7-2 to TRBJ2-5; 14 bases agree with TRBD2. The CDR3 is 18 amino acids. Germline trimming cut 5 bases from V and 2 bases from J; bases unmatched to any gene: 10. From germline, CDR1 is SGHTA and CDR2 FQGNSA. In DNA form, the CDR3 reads TGTGCCAGCAGCCCCGGGACTAGCGGGGGTGGTAGGCAAGAGACCCAGTACTTC. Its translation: CASSPGTSGGGRQETQYF.

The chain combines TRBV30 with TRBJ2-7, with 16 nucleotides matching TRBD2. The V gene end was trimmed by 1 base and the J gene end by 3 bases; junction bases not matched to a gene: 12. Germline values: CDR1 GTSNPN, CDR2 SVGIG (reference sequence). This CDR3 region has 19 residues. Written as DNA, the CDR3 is TGTGCCTGGAGTGGAGGGACTAGCGGGGGGGTCAGGACACTCTACGAGCAGTACTTC. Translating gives CAWSGGTSGGVRTLYEQYF.

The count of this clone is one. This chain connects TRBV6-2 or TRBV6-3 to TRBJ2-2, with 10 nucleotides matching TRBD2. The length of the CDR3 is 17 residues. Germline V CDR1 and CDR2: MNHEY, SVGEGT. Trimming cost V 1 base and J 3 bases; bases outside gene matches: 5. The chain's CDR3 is CASSYWLAGAYTGELFF. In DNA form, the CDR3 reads TGTGCCAGCAGTTACTGGCTAGCGGGGGCCTACACCGGGGAGCTGTTTTTT.